The clone carrying this T cell receptor (beta chain) showed up just once. Germline CDR1 MRHNA, CDR2 SNTAGT. The germline V and J ends were trimmed by 10 bases and 0 bases, with 6 bases remaining between them. CDR3 size: 12 residues. The sample belongs to a study of technical replicates of blood from a few donors. Sequencing used immunoSEQ multiplex PCR; TCRdb keeps in-frame clones, though not all of them. This sample yields about 95,000 clones, of which approximately 95% are seen a single time; roughly 0.33% belongs to the top ten. The chain uses TRBV6-4 and TRBJ1-4, with no clear D. The sequencing input was T cells isolated from PBMCs. This TCR came from a human donor in good health. In nucleotides, the CDR3 is TGTGCCAACATTGCAACTAATGAAAAACTGTTTTTT. This translates into CANIATNEKLFF.